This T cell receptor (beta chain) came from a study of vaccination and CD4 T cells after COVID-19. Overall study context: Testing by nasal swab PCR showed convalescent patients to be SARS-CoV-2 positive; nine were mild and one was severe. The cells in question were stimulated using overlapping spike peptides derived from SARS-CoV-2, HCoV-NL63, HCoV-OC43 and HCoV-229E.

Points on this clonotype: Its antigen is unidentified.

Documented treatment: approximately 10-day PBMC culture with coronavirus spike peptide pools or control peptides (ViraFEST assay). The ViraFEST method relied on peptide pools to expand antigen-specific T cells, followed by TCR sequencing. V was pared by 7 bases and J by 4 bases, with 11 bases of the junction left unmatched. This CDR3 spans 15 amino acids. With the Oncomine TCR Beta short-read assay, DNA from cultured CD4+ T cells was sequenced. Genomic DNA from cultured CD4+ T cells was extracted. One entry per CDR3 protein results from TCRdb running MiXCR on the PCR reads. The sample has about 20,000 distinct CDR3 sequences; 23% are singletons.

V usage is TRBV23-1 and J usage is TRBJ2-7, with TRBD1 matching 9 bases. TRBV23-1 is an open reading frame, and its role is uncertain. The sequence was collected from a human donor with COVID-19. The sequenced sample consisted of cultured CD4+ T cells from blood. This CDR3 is CASKQPGQGSYEQYF. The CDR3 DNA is TGCGCCAGCAAGCAACCGGGACAGGGTAGTTACGAGCAGTACTTC.